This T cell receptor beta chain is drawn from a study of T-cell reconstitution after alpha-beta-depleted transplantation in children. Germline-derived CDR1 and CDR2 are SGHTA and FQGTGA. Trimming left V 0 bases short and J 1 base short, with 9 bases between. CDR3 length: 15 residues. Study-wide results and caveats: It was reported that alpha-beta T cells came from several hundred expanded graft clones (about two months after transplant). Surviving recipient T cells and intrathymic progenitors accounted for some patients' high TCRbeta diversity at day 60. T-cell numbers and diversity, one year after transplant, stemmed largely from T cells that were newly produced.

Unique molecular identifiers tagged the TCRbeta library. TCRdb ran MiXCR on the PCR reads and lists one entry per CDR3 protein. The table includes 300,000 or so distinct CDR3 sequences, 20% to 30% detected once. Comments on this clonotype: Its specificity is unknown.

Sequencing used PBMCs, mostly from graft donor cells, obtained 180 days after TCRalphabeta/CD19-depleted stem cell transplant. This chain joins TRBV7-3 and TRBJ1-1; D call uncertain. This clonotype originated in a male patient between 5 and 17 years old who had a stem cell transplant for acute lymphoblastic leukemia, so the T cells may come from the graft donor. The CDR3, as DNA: TGTGCCAGCAGCTTAACGAAGGGTGGGAACACTGAAGCTTTCTTT. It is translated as CASSLTKGGNTEAFF.